This TCR beta chain comes out of a study of T cells in Graves' hyperthyroidism and ophthalmopathy. Study overall: Peripheral blood was drawn at first diagnosis, prior to all treatment.

The CDR3 is made up of 14 amino acids. CDR1 is MNHEY, CDR2 SVGEGT, per germline. Trimming removed 5 bases from V and 0 bases from J; junction bases left unmatched: 1. Study-wide points: Most expanded thyroid clonotypes above 0.001 recurred in blood.

The TCR beta CDR3 regions underwent amplification using RNA transcripts as the source. HTBI primers were the set used in a first-round RT-PCR of the TCR CDR3. Using its own MiXCR run on the multiplex PCR reads, TCRdb lists one record per CDR3 protein. The sample consists of fewer than 650,000 distinct CDR3 sequences, around 15% of them appearing once. Turning to this clonotype: What it binds is not known. A much more abundant neighbour one base away suggests this may be a read error.

V gene TRBV6-2 or TRBV6-3 combines with J gene TRBJ1-3, with 7 positions matching TRBD1. Specimen: blood. The receptor was derived from a woman in her 40s with Graves' hyperthyroidism. CDR3: CASSAGGSGNTIYF. CDR3 nucleotide sequence: TGTGCCAGCAGTGCAGGGGGCTCTGGAAACACCATATATTTT.